This TCR beta chain originates from a study of neurological immune-mediated disorders. Overall study results and limits: Across subjects, expanded clones had no CDR3 amino acid sequences in common, pointing to private repertoires in all groups.

TCRdb reanalysed the 5' RACE reads using MiXCR and keeps one entry per CDR3 protein. Among about 84,000 distinct CDR3 sequences listed, approximately 10% were seen once. This clonotype appeared many times. As yet, its antigen is unknown. Sequenced: PBMCs. This TCR was sampled from a man in his forties in good health.

The chain's CDR3 is CASSYAGGSYEQYF. CDR3 bases: TGTGCCAGCAGTTACGCTGGGGGGTCCTACGAGCAGTACTTC. V and J are TRBV6-5 and TRBJ2-7; tentative D call: TRBD2 (6 bases). The ends were cut back, 2 bases at V and 1 base at J, with 9 bases in the middle. The germline V gene has CDR1 MNHEY and CDR2 SVGAGI. The CDR3 spans 14 residues.